This section outlines one TCR beta chain sequence together with its context. Its antigen is undetermined. This sample is part of a study of vaccination and CD4 T cells after COVID-19. Study-wide points: The researchers studied relatively few convalescent patients and omitted early post-infection timepoints.

As for treatment: roughly nine-day PBMC culture with coronavirus spike peptide pools or control peptides (ViraFEST assay). ViraFEST stimulated the growth of antigen-specific T cells using peptide pools and subsequently profiled their TCRs by sequencing. After around ten days of culture, CD4+ T cells were negatively selected. Germline loops: CDR1 MNHNS, CDR2 SASEGT. This CDR3 has 15 amino acids. J lost 5 bases, V lost 1 base, and 3 bases had no gene match. Oncomine TCR Beta short-read sequencing was applied to DNA from cultured CD4+ T cells. It was cultured CD4+ T cells from which genomic DNA was extracted. Via MiXCR, TCRdb re-called the PCR reads, giving one row per CDR3 protein. The sample contains some 17,000 distinct CDR3 sequences, over 40% of which appear only once.

The chain carries TRBV6-1 and TRBJ2-5, with 11 bases identical to TRBD1. This TCR was sampled from a human donor who received a COVID-19 vaccine. Here the sequenced sample was CD4+ T cells from blood, cultured in vitro, taken before SARS-CoV-2 vaccination. CDR3 nucleotides: TGTGCCAGCAGTGAAGTAGGACAGGGGGCCGAGACCCAGTACTTC. Translated, it gives CASSEVGQGAETQYF.